Listed below are T cell receptor beta chains from one sample, sequenced in a study of T cell repertoires in cytomegalovirus infection. TCRdb recomputed calls from the reads with MiXCR, one row per CDR3 protein. The table includes approximately 76,000 distinct CDR3 sequences, 35% to 45% detected once. Their specific antigens are unknown. The sample consisted of CD8+ T cells from cultured PBMCs, taken from culture after CMV antigen stimulation. These receptors were taken from a human donor in good health (CMV status not recorded). Some clones in this sample may be carry-over from other donors' samples. CDR3s include the opening cysteine and the closing phenylalanine or tryptophan. Fields, in order: CDR3 protein, V gene.

CDR3 protein: CASTFYRRGVADTQYF
V gene: TRBV28

CDR3 protein: CSVFGGIAKNIQYF
V gene: TRBV29-1

CDR3 protein: CAGGTVGELFF
V gene: TRBV12-3/TRBV12-4

CDR3 protein: CASSIRPTNEKLFF
V gene: TRBV7-6

CDR3 protein: CATTRRGNQPQHF
V gene: TRBV19

CDR3 protein: CASSIRTPYSSGANVLTF
V gene: TRBV19

CDR3 protein: CASQRTDRTPLHF
V gene: TRBV19

CDR3 protein: CATSRDRGPDNYGYTF
V gene: TRBV15

CDR3 protein: CASSFGREGEAFF
V gene: TRBV27

CDR3 protein: CASSVKGARYEQYF
V gene: TRBV5-6

CDR3 protein: CASRIRGGINEQFF
V gene: TRBV27

CDR3 protein: CASSTSGGWTEAFF
V gene: TRBV12-3/TRBV12-4